The 7 T cell receptor beta chains reported below all come from one sample, sequenced in a study of cytomegalovirus exposure and HLA in healthy donors. Method: immunoSEQ multiplex PCR; TCRdb's copy keeps in-frame clones and lacks some. The sample consists of some 250,000 clones, 90% of them appearing once. The specimen was PBMCs. The receptors come from a woman under 30 in good health and CMV-seronegative.

This chain uses TRBV7-9 with TRBJ2-1; weak D call: TRBD1 (5 bases). The length of the CDR3 is 14 residues. Trimming pared 5 bases from V and 4 bases from J, leaving 12 bases between. Germline V lookup: CDR1 SEHNR, CDR2 FQNEAQ (reference sequence). The CDR3 region has the DNA TGTGCCAGCAGCCCGACAGTCATTTACAATGAGCAGTTCTTC. It yields the protein CASSPTVIYNEQFF.

The chain carries TRBV12-5 and TRBJ2-7, with D perhaps TRBD1 (6 bases). V lost 2 bases and J 4 bases, leaving 6 bases between the germline ends. The CDR3 is made up of 12 amino acids. CDR1 and CDR2 from the germline V gene are LGHNT and FRNRAP. The CDR3 loop reads CASGLTGYEQYV. In DNA form, the CDR3 reads TGTGCTAGTGGTTTGACAGGGTACGAGCAGTACGTC.

This clone turned up a few times. The chain has TRBV6-5 and TRBJ1-5; unclear D gene. The germline CDR1 and CDR2 sequences are MNHEY and SVGAGI. The CDR3 runs to 15 residues. Deletions cut 2 bases from V and 6 bases from J, with 14 bases between. The CDR3 spells CASSYRADSGQPQHF. The CDR3 DNA reads TGTGCCAGCAGTTACCGGGCAGATAGCGGTCAGCCCCAGCATTTT.

V gene TRBV6-6 combines with J gene TRBJ2-3, with D possibly TRBD2 on 6 matching bases. V gave up 6 bases and J gave up 3 bases, with 7 bases separating them. There are 12 residues in the CDR3. Germline assignment: CDR1 MNHNY and CDR2 SVGAGI (reference sequence). For the CDR3, the DNA is TGTGCCAGCAGGGGGGGTACAGATACGCAGTATTTT. This encodes CASRGGTDTQYF.

The genes are TRBV7-9 and TRBJ1-5, with a tentative D call TRBD1 (6 bases). Germline lookup yields CDR1 SEHNR and CDR2 FQNEAQ (reference sequence). V shed 3 bases and J shed 5 bases, with 14 bases lying between them. CDR3 size: 15 residues. The CDR3 DNA reads TGTGCCAGCAGCTTCAGGGGACCCCTCCATCAGCCCCAGCATTTT. This encodes CASSFRGPLHQPQHF. Supplemented by reference TRBV7-9 and TRBJ1-5, the full variable domain reads DTGVSQNPRHKITKRGQNVTFRCDPISEHNRLYWYRQTLGQGPEFLTYFQNEAQLEKSRLLSDRFSAERPKGSFSTLEIQRTEQGDSAMYLCASSFRGPLHQPQHFGDGTRLSIL.

This sequence joins TRBV5-6 and TRBJ1-3, with 8 bases matching TRBD1. The V gene end was trimmed by 4 bases and the J gene end by 4 bases; junction bases not matched to a gene: 7. Looked up from germline, CDR1 is SGHDT and CDR2 is YYEEEE. This CDR3 spans 15 amino acids. The CDR3 bases are TGTGCCAGCAGCCGCGGACAGGGAACAGGAAACACCATATATTTT. It encodes CASSRGQGTGNTIYF.

In its sample, this clone was seen once. The chain carries TRBV2 and TRBJ2-1, with 7 bases lining up with TRBD1. Germline loops: CDR1 SNHLY, CDR2 FYNNEI. The CDR3 has 13 amino acids. The V and J ends lost 8 bases and 5 bases, in that order; junction bases with no gene match: 6. The CDR3 spells CASSRTGNNEQFF. The CDR3 DNA follows: TGTGCCAGCTCCAGGACAGGTAACAATGAGCAGTTCTTC.